A selection of T cell receptor beta chains follows, all from one sample in a study of OX40 agonist ivuxolimab in advanced cancers. Profiling relied on immunoSEQ multiplex PCR, and the TCRdb table lists in-frame clones only, not all of them. The data hold about 92,000 clones, with approximately 91% observed a single time. This material consisted of CD4+ or CD8+ T cells sorted from blood, taken in a trial of the OX40 agonist ivuxolimab. The source is an adult with an advanced solid tumor such as melanoma, head and neck, liver or kidney cancer. Each CDR3 is given with its conserved first and last residue. A D gene is named only where the DNA matches it firmly. The size entry is marked missing in some rows and otherwise reads once, few, many or a size class.

J gene,clone size,V gene,D gene,CDR3 protein,CDR3 DNA
TRBJ2-2,few,TRBV5-6,TRBD1,CASSGTGAGELFF,TGTGCCAGCAGCGGGACAGGGGCCGGGGAGCTGTTTTTT
TRBJ2-5,once,TRBV25-1,.,CASSDSGRETQYF,TGTGCCAGCAGTGACTCGGGCAGGGAGACCCAGTACTTC
TRBJ2-1,once,TRBV18,.,CASSPGTDTYNEQFF,TGTGCCAGCTCACCCGGGACCGACACTTACAATGAGCAGTTCTTC
TRBJ2-5,.,TRBV28,TRBD1,CASSLARDRYQETQYF,TGTGCCAGCAGCCTGGCCCGGGACAGGTACCAAGAGACCCAGTACTTC
TRBJ2-1,.,TRBV4-3,.,CASSQEMGNEQFF,TGCGCCAGCAGCCAAGAGATGGGGAATGAGCAGTTCTTC
TRBJ2-7,.,TRBV18,.,CASSPPQASVREQYF,TGTGCCAGCTCACCACCCCAGGCGTCCGTACGCGAGCAGTACTTC
TRBJ1-3,.,TRBV5-4,.,CASSLNREGNTIYF,TGTGCCAGCAGCTTGAACAGGGAAGGAAACACCATATATTTT
TRBJ1-4,.,TRBV6-1,.,CASSEADMRVTGLLFF,TGTGCCAGCAGTGAAGCGGACATGCGGGTGACGGGGCTACTGTTTTTT
TRBJ1-2,.,TRBV28,TRBD1,CASSFRPGQGAHGYTF,TGTGCCAGCAGTTTCCGACCTGGACAGGGGGCGCATGGCTACACCTTC
TRBJ2-7,once,TRBV4-3,TRBD2,CASSYERDSYEQYF,TGCGCCAGCAGCTACGAGCGGGATTCCTACGAGCAGTACTTC
TRBJ2-1,.,TRBV18,TRBD2,CASSAGLAHGYNEQFF,TGTGCCAGCTCAGCCGGACTAGCCCACGGGTACAATGAGCAGTTCTTC
TRBJ2-7,.,TRBV9,.,CASSVSPGRGYEQYF,TGTGCCAGCAGCGTGTCCCCGGGACGGGGATACGAGCAGTACTTC
TRBJ1-4,.,TRBV7-9,.,CASTGVEEKLFF,TGTGCCAGCACAGGGGTAGAGGAAAAACTGTTTTTT
TRBJ1-1,.,TRBV28,.,CASSFSLGGEEAFF,TGTGCCAGCAGTTTTTCGCTTGGGGGGGAGGAAGCTTTCTTT
TRBJ2-5,.,TRBV5-6,.,CASSPLLTRKQETQYF,TGTGCCAGCAGCCCCCTCCTAACACGCAAACAAGAGACCCAGTACTTC
TRBJ2-7,few,TRBV6-1,TRBD1,CASILTGSAYEQYF,TGTGCCAGCATTTTGACAGGGTCAGCCTACGAGCAGTACTTC
TRBJ1-4,.,TRBV6-5,.,CASSIAGARGEKLFF,TGTGCCAGCAGTATCGCAGGGGCGCGGGGTGAAAAACTGTTTTTT
TRBJ2-7,.,TRBV4-3,TRBD2,CASSLSSGSSYEQYF,TGCGCCAGCAGCCTAAGTAGCGGGAGCTCCTACGAGCAGTACTTC
TRBJ1-1,.,TRBV7-6,TRBD1,CASSLLGQGDTEAFF,TGTGCCAGCAGCTTACTGGGACAGGGGGACACTGAAGCTTTCTTT
TRBJ2-3,.,TRBV5-1,.,CASSLGQMDTQYF,TGCGCCAGCAGCTTGGGACAGATGGATACGCAGTATTTT
TRBJ1-1,.,TRBV25-1,TRBD1,CASSPRGDRNTEAFF,TGTGCCAGCAGCCCGCGGGGGGACAGGAACACTGAAGCTTTCTTT
TRBJ1-1,.,TRBV21-1,.,CASSKSPTNPRRPNTEAFF,TGTGCCAGCAGCAAATCCCCGACTAACCCCAGGAGACCGAACACTGAAGCTTTCTTT
TRBJ2-1,.,TRBV5-1,TRBD2,CASSLSLAAYNEQFF,TGCGCCAGCAGCTTGAGCCTAGCGGCCTACAATGAGCAGTTCTTC
TRBJ1-5,.,TRBV7-2,TRBD1,CASSSDRGSRQPQHF,TGTGCCAGCAGCTCTGACAGGGGGTCTAGGCAGCCCCAGCATTTT
TRBJ1-5,.,TRBV30,.,CAWSVRLNQPQHF,TGTGCCTGGAGTGTAAGACTAAATCAGCCCCAGCATTTT
TRBJ2-7,.,TRBV11-2,.,CASSSHSGILSYEQYF,TGTGCCAGCAGCTCCCACTCAGGGATACTCTCCTACGAGCAGTACTTC
TRBJ2-3,.,TRBV18,.,CASSPGLGTDTQYF,TGTGCCAGCTCTCCAGGATTGGGCACAGATACGCAGTATTTT
TRBJ2-1,.,TRBV30,.,CAWRGRYNEQFF,TGTGCCTGGAGGGGGAGATACAATGAGCAGTTCTTC
TRBJ1-4,.,TRBV2,TRBD1,CASSLRTGGNEKLFF,TGTGCCAGCTCACTTAGGACAGGCGGTAATGAAAAACTGTTTTTT
TRBJ2-4,few,TRBV6-1,TRBD1,CASRDRPGAKNIQYF,TGTGCCAGCAGGGACAGGCCGGGGGCCAAAAACATTCAGTACTTC
TRBJ1-1,few,TRBV6-1,.,CASSELGLDTEAFF,TGTGCCAGCAGTGAATTGGGGTTGGACACTGAAGCTTTCTTT
TRBJ1-2,.,TRBV20-1,.,CSARENGYTF,TGCAGTGCTAGGGAAAATGGCTACACCTTC
TRBJ1-1,once,TRBV19,.,CASSMVGGNTEAFF,TGTGCCAGTAGTATGGTCGGGGGGAACACTGAAGCTTTCTTT
TRBJ2-7,.,TRBV5-5,.,CASSPRTRHEQYF,TGTGCCAGCAGCCCCCGGACACGTCACGAGCAGTACTTC
TRBJ1-1,once,TRBV19,.,CASRPGTIHTEAFF,TGTGCCAGTAGACCCGGGACTATCCACACTGAAGCTTTCTTT
TRBJ1-5,.,TRBV7-4,.,CASSCTGDRPQHF,TGTGCCAGCAGCTGTACGGGAGATCGGCCCCAGCATTTT
TRBJ2-7,.,TRBV4-1,TRBD2,CASSQVGGAREQYF,TGCGCCAGCAGCCAAGTCGGGGGGGCGCGGGAGCAGTACTTC
TRBJ2-7,.,TRBV7-9,.,CASSLDGGPGYEQYF,TGTGCCAGCAGCTTAGATGGGGGGCCGGGCTACGAGCAGTACTTC
TRBJ2-1,.,TRBV4-3,TRBD2,CASSQGSGRAWNEQFF,TGCGCCAGCAGCCAAGGGAGCGGGAGGGCCTGGAATGAGCAGTTCTTC
TRBJ1-1,.,TRBV28,.,CASSLLQERTEAFF,TGTGCCAGCAGTTTATTACAGGAGAGGACTGAAGCTTTCTTT
TRBJ1-4,.,TRBV6-5,TRBD1,CASRPGQGVKKLFF,TGTGCCAGCAGGCCGGGACAGGGAGTCAAAAAACTGTTTTTT
TRBJ2-7,.,TRBV4-3,.,CASSLRFGLYEQYF,TGCGCCAGCAGCCTAAGATTCGGTTTGTACGAGCAGTACTTC
TRBJ2-2,few,TRBV7-9,TRBD1,CASSSPPGTANTGELFF,TGTGCCAGCAGCTCCCCCCCGGGGACAGCGAACACCGGGGAGCTGTTTTTT
TRBJ2-5,.,TRBV5-4,TRBD1,CASSTDRAETQYF,TGTGCCAGCAGCACCGACAGGGCGGAGACCCAGTACTTC
TRBJ2-6,.,TRBV25-1,.,CASSAPPGASGANVLTF,TGTGCCAGCAGTGCCCCCCCCGGTGCGTCTGGGGCCAACGTCCTGACTTTC
TRBJ2-3,.,TRBV18,TRBD2,CASSRPSGNADTQYF,TGTGCCAGCTCCCGGCCTAGCGGGAACGCAGATACGCAGTATTTT
TRBJ2-1,once,TRBV2,TRBD1,CASSATGGDEQFF,TGTGCCAGCAGTGCTACAGGGGGAGATGAGCAGTTCTTC
TRBJ1-5,.,TRBV2,TRBD1,CASRGQGIRNQPQHF,TGTGCCAGCAGGGGACAGGGGATCCGCAATCAGCCCCAGCATTTT
TRBJ2-1,.,TRBV7-3,.,CASSQTVGEQFF,TGTGCCAGCAGCCAGACAGTTGGTGAGCAGTTCTTC
TRBJ2-2,.,TRBV7-9,TRBD2,CASSRTGTSGNTGELFF,TGTGCCAGCAGCCGAACCGGGACTAGCGGCAACACCGGGGAGCTGTTTTTT
TRBJ2-5,.,TRBV27,TRBD1,CASSRDRGTETQYF,TGTGCCAGCAGTCGGGACAGGGGTACGGAGACCCAGTACTTC
TRBJ2-5,.,TRBV7-9,.,CASSLEGGATQYF,TGTGCCAGCAGCTTAGAGGGCGGAGCAACCCAGTACTTC